Listed here are 12 T cell receptor beta chains from one sample, sequenced in a study of blood T cell repertoires in COVID-19. The repertoire was sequenced with immunoSEQ multiplex PCR; TCRdb's copy has only in-frame clones and lacks some. The table lists 120,000 to 150,000 clones, approximately 88% of them singletons. Sample: peripheral blood. These receptors came from a woman in her 50s with acute or convalescent COVID-19.

CDR3 protein: CSVGGLSAGEQFF. The DNA of the CDR3 is TGCAGCGTGGGTGGGCTCTCGGCGGGTGAGCAGTTCTTC. The chain couples TRBV29-1 to TRBJ2-1, with D possibly TRBD2 on 5 matching bases. The germline CDR1 and CDR2 sequences are SQVTM and ANQGSEA. V was trimmed by 6 bases and J by 9 bases, leaving 18 bases between them. The CDR3 sequence is 13 residues long.

The chain carries TRBV7-3 and TRBJ2-7; the match to TRBD1 covers 8 bases. Germline V gives CDR1 SGHTA, CDR2 FQGTGA. V was pared by 4 bases and J by 3 bases, with 8 bases of the junction left unmatched. The CDR3 is 15 residues long. The CDR3 spells CASSSGQGRGYEQYF. In nucleotides, the CDR3 is TGTGCCAGCAGCTCCGGACAGGGTAGGGGCTACGAGCAGTACTTC.

The V and J genes are TRBV7-3 and TRBJ1-1; 7 nucleotides match TRBD1. The CDR3 consists of 14 residues. Trimming cost V 4 bases and J 6 bases; bases outside gene matches: 8. The germline V gene has CDR1 SGHTA and CDR2 FQGTGA. Here the CDR3 DNA reads TGTGCCAGCAGCTCTGGGGTAACAGGGGCTGAAGCTTTCTTT. Encoded protein: CASSSGVTGAEAFF.

The chain recombines TRBV28 with TRBJ2-7; unclear D gene. Deletions cut 2 bases from V and 7 bases from J, with 9 bases between. In germline, CDR1 is MDHEN, CDR2 SYDVKM. CDR3 length: 12 residues. In DNA, the CDR3 is TGTGCCAGCAGTTTAGTTTTATTGGAGCAGTACTTC. It is translated as CASSLVLLEQYF.

This clone was found a few times. The rearrangement uses TRBV19 and TRBJ1-6; D is ambiguous. The germline gives CDR1 LNHDA, CDR2 SQIVND (reference sequence). CDR3 length: 12 amino acids. Trimming shortened V by 5 bases and J by 9 bases, and 8 bases separated the two germline ends. In DNA, the CDR3 is TGTGCCAGTAGTCCGCGGGGTTCACCCCTCCACTTT. Translation gives CASSPRGSPLHF.

The chain is built from TRBV5-4 and TRBJ1-2; D is possibly TRBD1 (5 bases). The CDR3 consists of 13 residues. Per germline, CDR1 SGHNT and CDR2 YYREEE (reference sequence). V was cut by 1 base and J by 3 bases, with 7 bases left in between. The CDR3, as DNA: TGTGCCAGCAGCTTGTGGGGGGACTATGGCTACACCTTC. Protein: CASSLWGDYGYTF.

The chain links TRBV27 to TRBJ1-4; D remains unclear. Deletions cut 7 bases from V and 4 bases from J, with 10 bases between. The CDR3 covers 13 residues. The germline V gene encodes CDR1 MNHEY and CDR2 SMNVEV (reference sequence). The CDR3 loop reads CASMSGLNEKLFF. DNA of the CDR3: TGTGCCAGCATGAGCGGTCTTAATGAAAAACTGTTTTTT.

This chain uses TRBV20-1 with TRBJ2-3; no clear D. CDR1 DFQATT and CDR2 SNEGSKA come from the germline V gene (reference sequence). The CDR3 covers 10 residues. Trimming pared 4 bases from V and 9 bases from J, leaving 8 bases between. The CDR3 DNA follows: TGCAGTGCTATAAAGAGGACGCAGTATTTT. Translating it yields CSAIKRTQYF.

This chain uses TRBV12-5 with TRBJ2-2, with TRBD1 matching 7 bases. With 6 bases clipped from V and 3 bases from J, the junction kept 7 bases outside the gene matches. Germline V lookup: CDR1 LGHNT, CDR2 FRNRAP. CDR3 length equals 15 residues. CDR3 bases: TGTGCTAGTGGCCCGACAGGGAGAGACACCGGGGAGCTGTTTTTT. It translates to CASGPTGRDTGELFF.

The chain links TRBV15 to TRBJ2-1; TRBD2 agrees at 12 bases. V trimming: 1 base; J trimming: 8 bases; junction bases outside the gene matches: 6. The germline V gene encodes CDR1 LNHNV and CDR2 YYDKDF (reference sequence). The CDR3 sequence is 16 residues long. CDR3 protein: CATSRVGLAGGDEQFF. The CDR3 nucleotides read TGTGCCACCAGCAGAGTAGGTCTAGCGGGAGGGGATGAGCAGTTCTTC.

This sequence joins TRBV15 and TRBJ2-6, with TRBD1 identical over 7 bases. Unmatched junction bases numbered 3, after V lost 1 base and J lost 6 bases. The germline CDR1 and CDR2 sequences are LNHNV and YYDKDF (reference sequence). This CDR3 has 15 amino acids. The CDR3 DNA reads TGTGCCACCAGCAGAGCGGGACAGCCGGCCAACGTCCTGACTTTC. Protein sequence: CATSRAGQPANVLTF.

The chain is built from TRBV19 and TRBJ2-7, with 9 bases lining up with TRBD1. Germline values: CDR1 LNHDA, CDR2 SQIVND (reference sequence). The CDR3 sequence is 16 residues long. V lost 5 bases to trimming and J lost 2 bases; unmatched junction nucleotides: 10. The CDR3 reads CASSQEGQGLPYEQYF. CDR3 coding DNA: TGTGCCAGTAGTCAAGAGGGACAGGGACTTCCCTACGAGCAGTACTTC.